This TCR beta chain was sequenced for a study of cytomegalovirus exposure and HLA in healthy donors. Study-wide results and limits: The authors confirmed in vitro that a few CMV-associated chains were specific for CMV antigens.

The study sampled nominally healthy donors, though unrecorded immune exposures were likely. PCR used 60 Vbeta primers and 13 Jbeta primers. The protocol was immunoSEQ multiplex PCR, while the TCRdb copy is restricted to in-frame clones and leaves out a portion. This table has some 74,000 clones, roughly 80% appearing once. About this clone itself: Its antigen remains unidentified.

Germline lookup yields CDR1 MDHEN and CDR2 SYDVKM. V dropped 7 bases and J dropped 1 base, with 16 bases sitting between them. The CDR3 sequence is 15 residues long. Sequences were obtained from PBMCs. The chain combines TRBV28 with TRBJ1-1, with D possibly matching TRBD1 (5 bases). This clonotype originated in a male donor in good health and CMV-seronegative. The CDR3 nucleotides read TGTGCCAGCATCGGCGATTCGACAGCGAACACTGAAGCTTTCTTT. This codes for CASIGDSTANTEAFF.